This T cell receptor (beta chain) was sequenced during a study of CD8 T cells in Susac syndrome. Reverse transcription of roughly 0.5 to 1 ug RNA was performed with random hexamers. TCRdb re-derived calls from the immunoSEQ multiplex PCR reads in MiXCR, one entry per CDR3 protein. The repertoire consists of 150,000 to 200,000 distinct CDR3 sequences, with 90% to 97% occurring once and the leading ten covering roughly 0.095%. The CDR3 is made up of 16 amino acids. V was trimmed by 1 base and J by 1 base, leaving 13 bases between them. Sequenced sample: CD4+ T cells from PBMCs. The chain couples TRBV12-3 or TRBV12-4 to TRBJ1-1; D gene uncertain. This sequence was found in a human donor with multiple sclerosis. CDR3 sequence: CASSLERVWGNTEAFF. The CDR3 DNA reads TGTGCCAGCAGTTTAGAGAGGGTTTGGGGGAACACTGAAGCTTTCTTT.